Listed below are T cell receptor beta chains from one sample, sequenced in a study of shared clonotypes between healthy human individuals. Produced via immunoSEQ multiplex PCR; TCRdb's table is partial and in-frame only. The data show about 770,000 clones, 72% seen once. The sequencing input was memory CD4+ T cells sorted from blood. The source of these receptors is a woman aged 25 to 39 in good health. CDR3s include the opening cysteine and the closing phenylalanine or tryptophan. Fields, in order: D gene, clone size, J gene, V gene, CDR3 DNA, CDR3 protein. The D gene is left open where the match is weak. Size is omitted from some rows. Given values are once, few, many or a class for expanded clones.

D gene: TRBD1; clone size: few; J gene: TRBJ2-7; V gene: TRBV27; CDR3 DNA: TGTGCCAGCACCTCTAGGCCGCCGGGACAGGGGCTCTACGAGCAGTACTTC; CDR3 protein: CASTSRPPGQGLYEQYF
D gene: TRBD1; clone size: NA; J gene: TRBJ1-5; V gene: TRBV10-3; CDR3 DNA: TGTGCCATCAGTGAGTCGAGGGGGACAGGGAAACATAGCAATCAGCCCCAGCATTTT; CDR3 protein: CAISESRGTGKHSNQPQHF
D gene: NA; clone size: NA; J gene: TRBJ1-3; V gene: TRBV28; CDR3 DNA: TGTGCCACCCGCCCGGTCGTTATGGTAGGGTTAGGTAGAAACACCATATATTTT; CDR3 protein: CATRPVVMVGLGRNTIYF
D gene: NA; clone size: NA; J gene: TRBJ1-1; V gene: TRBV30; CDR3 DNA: TGTGCCTGGAGTTTAGGAGGCACTGAAGCTTTCTTT; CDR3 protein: CAWSLGGTEAFF
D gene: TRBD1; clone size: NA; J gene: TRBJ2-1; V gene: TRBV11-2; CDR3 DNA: TGTGCCAGCACCCGGGACAGGGTCAATGAGCAGTTCTTC; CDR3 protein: CASTRDRVNEQFF
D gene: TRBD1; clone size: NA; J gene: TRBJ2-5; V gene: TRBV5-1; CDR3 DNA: TGCGCCAGCAGCGGGACAGTTGAGACCCAGTACTTC; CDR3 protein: CASSGTVETQYF
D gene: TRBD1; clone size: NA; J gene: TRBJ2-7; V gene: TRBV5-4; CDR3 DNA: TGTGCCAGCACGCTGGGGCCAGTCAGGGGGCCGGGAAGCTCCTACGAGCAGTACTTC; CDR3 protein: CASTLGPVRGPGSSYEQYF
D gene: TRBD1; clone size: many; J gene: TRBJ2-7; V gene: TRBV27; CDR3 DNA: TGTGCCAGCAGTCCAGGACAGGGGATCGACGAGCAGTACTTC; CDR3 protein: CASSPGQGIDEQYF
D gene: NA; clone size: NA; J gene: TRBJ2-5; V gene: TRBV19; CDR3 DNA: TGTGCCAGTAGGGAGACTAGTAAAGAGACCCAGTACTTC; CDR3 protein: CASRETSKETQYF
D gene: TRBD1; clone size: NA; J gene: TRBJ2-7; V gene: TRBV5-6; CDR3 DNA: TGTGCCAGCAGCCAGGTAGGACAGGGGGGTTACGAGCAGTACTTC; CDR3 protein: CASSQVGQGGYEQYF
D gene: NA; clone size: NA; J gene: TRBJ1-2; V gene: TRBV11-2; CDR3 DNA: TGTGCCAGCAGCTTAGACCCGTCGGGCTCAGGGAGCGATGGCTACACCTTC; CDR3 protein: CASSLDPSGSGSDGYTF
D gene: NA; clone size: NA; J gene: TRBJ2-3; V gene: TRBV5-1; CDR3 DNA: TGCGCCAGCAGCTTGCTAAGCGGCACAGATACGCAGTATTTT; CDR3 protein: CASSLLSGTDTQYF
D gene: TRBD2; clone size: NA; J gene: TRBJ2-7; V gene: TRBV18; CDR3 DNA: TGTGCCAGCTCACCGCTAGCGGGAGACTCCAACGAGCAGTACTTC; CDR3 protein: CASSPLAGDSNEQYF
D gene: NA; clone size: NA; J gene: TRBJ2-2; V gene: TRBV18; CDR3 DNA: TGTGCCAGCTCACCACGGAACAGGATAGACACCGGGGAGCTGTTTTTT; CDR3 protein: CASSPRNRIDTGELFF
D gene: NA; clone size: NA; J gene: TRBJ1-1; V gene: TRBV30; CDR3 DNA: TGTGCCTGGAGGGCCCAGGGGAATAGCGCTGAAGCTTTCTTT; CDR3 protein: CAWRAQGNSAEAFF
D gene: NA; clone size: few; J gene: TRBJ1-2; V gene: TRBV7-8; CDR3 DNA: TGTGCCAGCAGCCGACACCTAGGGGATGGCTACACCTTC; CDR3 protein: CASSRHLGDGYTF
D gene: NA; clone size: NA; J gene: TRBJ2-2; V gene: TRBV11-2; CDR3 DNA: TGTGCCAGCAGCTCTCAACAGGGCACCGGGGAGCTGTTTTTT; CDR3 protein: CASSSQQGTGELFF
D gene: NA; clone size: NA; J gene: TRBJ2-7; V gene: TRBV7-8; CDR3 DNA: TGTGCCAGCAGCGACCAGGGGGGGCTTATCCACGAGCAGTACTTC; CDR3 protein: CASSDQGGLIHEQYF
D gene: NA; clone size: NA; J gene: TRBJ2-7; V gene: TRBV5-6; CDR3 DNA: TGTGCCAGCAGCTTGGGGACAGCCGCCTACGAGCAGTACTTC; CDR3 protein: CASSLGTAAYEQYF
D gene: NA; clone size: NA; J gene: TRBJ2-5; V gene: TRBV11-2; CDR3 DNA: TGTGCCAGCAGCTTCGAACGGAGACAAGAGACCCAGTACTTC; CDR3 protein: CASSFERRQETQYF
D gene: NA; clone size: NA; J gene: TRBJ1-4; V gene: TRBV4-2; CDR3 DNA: TGTGCCAGCAGCCCAAAAGGGGGATATGAAAAACTGTTTTTT; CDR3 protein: CASSPKGGYEKLFF
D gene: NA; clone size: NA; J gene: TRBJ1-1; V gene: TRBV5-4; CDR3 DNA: TGTGCCAGCAGCTTGGACAGGTCTCCCTCGGGGGCTTTCTTT; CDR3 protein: CASSLDRSPSGAFF
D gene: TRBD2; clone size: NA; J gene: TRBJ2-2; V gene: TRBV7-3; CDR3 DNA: TGTGCCAGCAGCCACCCCGGGACTAGCGGGGTGAACACCGGGGAGCTGTTTTTT; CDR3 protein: CASSHPGTSGVNTGELFF
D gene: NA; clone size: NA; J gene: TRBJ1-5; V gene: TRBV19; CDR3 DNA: TGTGCCAGTAGTCCCCCGGGGAGAACGGGGTGGTTTGATCAGCCCCAGCATTTT; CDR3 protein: CASSPPGRTGWFDQPQHF
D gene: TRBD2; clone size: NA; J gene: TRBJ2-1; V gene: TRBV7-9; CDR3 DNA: TGTGCCAGCAGCTTAACAGCGGGAGGGCTAAATGAGCAGTTCTTC; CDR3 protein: CASSLTAGGLNEQFF
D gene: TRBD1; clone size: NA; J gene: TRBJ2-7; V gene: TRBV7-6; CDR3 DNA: TGTGCCAGCAGCTCCTACCCTGGACAGGGGTACGAGCAGTACTTC; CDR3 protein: CASSSYPGQGYEQYF
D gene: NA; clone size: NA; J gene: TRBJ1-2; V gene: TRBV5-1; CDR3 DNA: TGCGCCAGCAGCCCGGTGGGCGGAGGGGTATATGGCTACACCTTC; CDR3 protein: CASSPVGGGVYGYTF
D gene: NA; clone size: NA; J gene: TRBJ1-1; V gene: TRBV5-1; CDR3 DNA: TGCGCCAGCAGAGCGGGTTTTACAATGAACACTGAAGCTTTCTTT; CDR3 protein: CASRAGFTMNTEAFF
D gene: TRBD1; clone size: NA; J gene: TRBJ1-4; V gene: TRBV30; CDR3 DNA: TGTGCCGGGGACAGGGGGTTCCCCGCAACTAATGAAAAACTGTTTTTT; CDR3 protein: CAGDRGFPATNEKLFF
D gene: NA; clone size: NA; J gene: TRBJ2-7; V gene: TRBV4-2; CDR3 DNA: TGTGCCAGCAGCCCAGTGGCAGGGGCCTTTGAGTCCTACGAGCAGTACTTC; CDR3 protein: CASSPVAGAFESYEQYF
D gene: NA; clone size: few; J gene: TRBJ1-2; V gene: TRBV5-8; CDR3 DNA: TGTGCCAGCAGCTTGATTACCCTTAACTATGGCTACACCTTC; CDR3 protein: CASSLITLNYGYTF
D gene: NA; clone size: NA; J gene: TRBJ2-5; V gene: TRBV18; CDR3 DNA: TGTGCCAGCTCGCCTATCCAAGAGACCCAGTACTTC; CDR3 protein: CASSPIQETQYF
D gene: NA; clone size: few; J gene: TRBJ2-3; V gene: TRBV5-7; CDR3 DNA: TGTGCCAGCATCGTTACGCAGTATTTT; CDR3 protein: CASIVTQYF
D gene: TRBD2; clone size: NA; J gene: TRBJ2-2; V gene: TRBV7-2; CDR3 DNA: TGTGCCAGCAGCTTCCTAGCGGGCCCTTCCGCGAACACCGGGGAGCTGTTTTTT; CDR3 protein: CASSFLAGPSANTGELFF
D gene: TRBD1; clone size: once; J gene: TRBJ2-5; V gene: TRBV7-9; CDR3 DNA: TGTGCCAGCACCGCAGGGACAGGGGAATCAGAGACCCAGTACTTC; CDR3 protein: CASTAGTGESETQYF
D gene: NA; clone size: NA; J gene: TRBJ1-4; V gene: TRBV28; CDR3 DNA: TGTGCCAGCAGCCTCCCGGGTGCAACTAATGAAAAACTGTTTTTT; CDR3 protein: CASSLPGATNEKLFF
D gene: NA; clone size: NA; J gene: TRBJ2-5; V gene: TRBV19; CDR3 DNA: TGTGCCAGTAGTGAGGGGGAGTGGAGAGAGACCCAGTACTTC; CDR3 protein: CASSEGEWRETQYF
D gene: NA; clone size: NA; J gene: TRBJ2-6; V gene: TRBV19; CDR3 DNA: TGTGCCAGTAGTTCCCAAGGGGGTGTGCGGGCCAACGTCTTGACTTTC; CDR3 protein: CASSSQGGVRANVLTF